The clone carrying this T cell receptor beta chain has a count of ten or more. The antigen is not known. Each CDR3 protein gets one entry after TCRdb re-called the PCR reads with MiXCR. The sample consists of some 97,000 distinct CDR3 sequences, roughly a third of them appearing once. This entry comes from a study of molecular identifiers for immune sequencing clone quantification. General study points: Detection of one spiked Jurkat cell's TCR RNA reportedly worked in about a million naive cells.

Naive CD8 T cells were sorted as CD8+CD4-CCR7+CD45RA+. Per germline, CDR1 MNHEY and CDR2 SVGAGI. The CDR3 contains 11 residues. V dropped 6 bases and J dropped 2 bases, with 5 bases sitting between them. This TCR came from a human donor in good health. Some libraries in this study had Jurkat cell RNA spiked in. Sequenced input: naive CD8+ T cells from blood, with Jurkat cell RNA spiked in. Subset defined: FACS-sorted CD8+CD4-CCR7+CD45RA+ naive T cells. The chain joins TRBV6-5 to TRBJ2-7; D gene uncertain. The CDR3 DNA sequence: TGTGCCAGCAGAGACACCTACGAGCAGTACTTC. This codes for CASRDTYEQYF.